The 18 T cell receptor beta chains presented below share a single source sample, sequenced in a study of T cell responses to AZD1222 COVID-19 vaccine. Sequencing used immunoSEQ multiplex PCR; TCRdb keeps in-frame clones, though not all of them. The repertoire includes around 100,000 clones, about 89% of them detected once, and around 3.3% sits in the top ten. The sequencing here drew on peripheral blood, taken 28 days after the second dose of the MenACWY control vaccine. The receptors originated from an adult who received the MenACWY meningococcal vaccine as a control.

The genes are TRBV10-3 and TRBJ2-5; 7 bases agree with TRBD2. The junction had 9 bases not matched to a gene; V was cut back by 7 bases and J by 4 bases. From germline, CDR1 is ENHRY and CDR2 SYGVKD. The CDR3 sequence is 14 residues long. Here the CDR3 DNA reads TGTGCCATCAAGTCTAGCGGCCTTGCAGAGACCCAGTACTTC. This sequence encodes CAIKSSGLAETQYF.

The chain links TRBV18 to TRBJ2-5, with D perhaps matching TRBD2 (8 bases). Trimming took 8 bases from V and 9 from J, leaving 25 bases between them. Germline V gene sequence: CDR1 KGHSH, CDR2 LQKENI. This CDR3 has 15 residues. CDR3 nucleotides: TGTGCCAGCCATGAGGCGGGACAGTGGCGGGGGGCCCAGTACTTC. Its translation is CASHEAGQWRGAQYF.

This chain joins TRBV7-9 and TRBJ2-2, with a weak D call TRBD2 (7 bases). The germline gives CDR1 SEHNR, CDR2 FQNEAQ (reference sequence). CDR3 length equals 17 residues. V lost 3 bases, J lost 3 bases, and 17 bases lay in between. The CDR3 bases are TGTGCCAGCAGCTTTGCCGGCGGGGGCCCGGACACCGGGGAGCTGTTTTTT. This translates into CASSFAGGGPDTGELFF.

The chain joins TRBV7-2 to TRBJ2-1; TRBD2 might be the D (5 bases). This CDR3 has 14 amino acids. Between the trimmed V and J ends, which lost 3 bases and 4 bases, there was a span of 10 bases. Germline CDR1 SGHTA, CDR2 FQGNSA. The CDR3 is CASSFGVDYNEQFF. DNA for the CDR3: TGTGCCAGCAGCTTCGGGGTAGATTACAATGAGCAGTTCTTC.

In nucleotides, the CDR3 is TGCGCCAGCAGCCGAAATAGCGGGGATCAAGAGACCCAGTACTTC. Translated: CASSRNSGDQETQYF. The rearrangement links TRBV4-3 to TRBJ2-5, with TRBD2 matching 8 bases. V lost 4 bases, J lost 2 bases, and 6 bases stayed unmatched. This CDR3 region has 15 residues. Germline CDR1 LGHNA, CDR2 YSLEER.

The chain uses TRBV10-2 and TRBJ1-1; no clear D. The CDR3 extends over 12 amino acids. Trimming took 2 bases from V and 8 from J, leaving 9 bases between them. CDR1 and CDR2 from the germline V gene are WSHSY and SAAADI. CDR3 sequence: CASSEMGTEAFF. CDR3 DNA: TGCGCCAGCAGTGAGATGGGCACAGAAGCTTTCTTT.

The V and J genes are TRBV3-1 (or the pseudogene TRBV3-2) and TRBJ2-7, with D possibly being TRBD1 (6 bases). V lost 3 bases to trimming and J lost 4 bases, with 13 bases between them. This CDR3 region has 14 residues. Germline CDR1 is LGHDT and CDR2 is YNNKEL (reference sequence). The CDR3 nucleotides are TGTGCCAGCAGCCATGGGGGCTCGGGGTACGAGCAGTACTTC. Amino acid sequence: CASSHGGSGYEQYF.

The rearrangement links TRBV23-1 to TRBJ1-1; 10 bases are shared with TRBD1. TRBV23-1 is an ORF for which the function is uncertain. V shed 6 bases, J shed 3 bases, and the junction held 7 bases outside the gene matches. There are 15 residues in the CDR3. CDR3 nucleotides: TGCGCCAGCAGCGCACTTGGACAGGGGGACACTGAAGCTTTCTTT. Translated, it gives CASSALGQGDTEAFF.

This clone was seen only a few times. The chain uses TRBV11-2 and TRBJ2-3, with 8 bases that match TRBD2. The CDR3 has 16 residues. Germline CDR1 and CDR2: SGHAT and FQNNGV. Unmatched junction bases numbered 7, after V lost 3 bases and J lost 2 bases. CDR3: CASSLQSGGFTDTQYF. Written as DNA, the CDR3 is TGTGCCAGCAGCTTGCAGAGCGGGGGCTTCACAGATACGCAGTATTTT.

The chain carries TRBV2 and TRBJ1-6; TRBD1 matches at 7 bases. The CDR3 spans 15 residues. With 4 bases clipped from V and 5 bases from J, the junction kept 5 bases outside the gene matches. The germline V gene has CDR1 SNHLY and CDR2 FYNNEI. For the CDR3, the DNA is TGTGCCAGCAGTGTGGGACAGCCGAATAATTCACCCCTCCACTTT. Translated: CASSVGQPNNSPLHF.

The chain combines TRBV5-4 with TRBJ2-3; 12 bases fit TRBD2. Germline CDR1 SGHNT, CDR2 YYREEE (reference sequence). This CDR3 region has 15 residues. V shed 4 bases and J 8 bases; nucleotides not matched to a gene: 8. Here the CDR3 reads CASSVLAGGPGTQYF. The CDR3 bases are TGTGCCAGCAGCGTTCTAGCGGGGGGGCCCGGTACGCAGTATTTT.

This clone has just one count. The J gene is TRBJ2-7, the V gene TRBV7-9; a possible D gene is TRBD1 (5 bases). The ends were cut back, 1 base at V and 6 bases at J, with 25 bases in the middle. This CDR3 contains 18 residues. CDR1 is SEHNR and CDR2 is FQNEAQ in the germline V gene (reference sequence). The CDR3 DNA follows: TGTGCCAGCAGCTTAGGTTGGGGCGCCGGTCAGAGACGGAGCGAGCAGTACTTC. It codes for CASSLGWGAGQRRSEQYF.

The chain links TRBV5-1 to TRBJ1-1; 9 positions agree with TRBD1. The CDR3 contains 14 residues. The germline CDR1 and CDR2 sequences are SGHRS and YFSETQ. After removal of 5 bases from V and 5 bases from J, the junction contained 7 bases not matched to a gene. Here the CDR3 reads CASRAGTGRTEAFF. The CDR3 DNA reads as TGCGCCAGCAGGGCCGGGACAGGGCGGACTGAAGCTTTCTTT.

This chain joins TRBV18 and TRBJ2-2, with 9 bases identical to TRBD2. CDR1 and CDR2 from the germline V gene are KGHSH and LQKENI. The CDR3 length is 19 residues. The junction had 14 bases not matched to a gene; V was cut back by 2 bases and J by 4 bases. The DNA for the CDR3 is TGTGCCAGCTCACCATTCAATCCCCTTGGGACTAGCCCCACCGGGGAGCTGTTTTTT. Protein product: CASSPFNPLGTSPTGELFF. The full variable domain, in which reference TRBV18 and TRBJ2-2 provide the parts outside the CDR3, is NAGVMQNPRHLVRRRGQEARLRCSPMKGHSHVYWYRQLPEEGLKFMVYLQKENIIDESGMPKERFSAEFPKEGPSILRIQQVVRGDSAAYFCASSPFNPLGTSPTGELFFGEGSRLTVL.

The CDR3 nucleotides read TGTGCCAGCAGCCCTAGCGGGGGGGCCACAGATACGCAGTATTTT. This encodes CASSPSGGATDTQYF. This rearrangement joins TRBV5-4 to TRBJ2-3; 12 nucleotides agree with TRBD2. With 4 bases clipped from V and 2 bases from J, the junction kept 2 bases outside the gene matches. The CDR3 loop spans 15 amino acids. CDR1 and CDR2 from the germline V gene are SGHNT and YYREEE (reference sequence).

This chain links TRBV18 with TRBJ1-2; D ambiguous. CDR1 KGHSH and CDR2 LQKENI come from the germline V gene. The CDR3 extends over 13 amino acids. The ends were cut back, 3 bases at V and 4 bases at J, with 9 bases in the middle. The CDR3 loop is CASSPGHSYGYTF. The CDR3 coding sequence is TGTGCCAGCTCACCCGGGCACAGCTATGGCTACACCTTC. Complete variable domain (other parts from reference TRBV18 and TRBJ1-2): NAGVMQNPRHLVRRRGQEARLRCSPMKGHSHVYWYRQLPEEGLKFMVYLQKENIIDESGMPKERFSAEFPKEGPSILRIQQVVRGDSAAYFCASSPGHSYGYTFGSGTRLTVV.

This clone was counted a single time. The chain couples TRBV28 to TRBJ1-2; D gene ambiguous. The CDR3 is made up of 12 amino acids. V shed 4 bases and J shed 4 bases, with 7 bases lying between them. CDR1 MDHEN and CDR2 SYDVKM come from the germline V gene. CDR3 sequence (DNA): TGTGCCAGCAGTTCCTCGATCTATGGCTACACCTTC. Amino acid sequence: CASSSSIYGYTF.

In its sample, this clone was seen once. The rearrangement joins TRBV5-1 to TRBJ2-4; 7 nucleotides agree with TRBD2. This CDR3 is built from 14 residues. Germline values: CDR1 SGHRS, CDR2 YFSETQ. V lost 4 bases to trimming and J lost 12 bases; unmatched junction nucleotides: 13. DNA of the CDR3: TGCGCCAGCAGCCCCGAAGCGGGGCTACCCGATCAGTACTTC. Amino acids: CASSPEAGLPDQYF.